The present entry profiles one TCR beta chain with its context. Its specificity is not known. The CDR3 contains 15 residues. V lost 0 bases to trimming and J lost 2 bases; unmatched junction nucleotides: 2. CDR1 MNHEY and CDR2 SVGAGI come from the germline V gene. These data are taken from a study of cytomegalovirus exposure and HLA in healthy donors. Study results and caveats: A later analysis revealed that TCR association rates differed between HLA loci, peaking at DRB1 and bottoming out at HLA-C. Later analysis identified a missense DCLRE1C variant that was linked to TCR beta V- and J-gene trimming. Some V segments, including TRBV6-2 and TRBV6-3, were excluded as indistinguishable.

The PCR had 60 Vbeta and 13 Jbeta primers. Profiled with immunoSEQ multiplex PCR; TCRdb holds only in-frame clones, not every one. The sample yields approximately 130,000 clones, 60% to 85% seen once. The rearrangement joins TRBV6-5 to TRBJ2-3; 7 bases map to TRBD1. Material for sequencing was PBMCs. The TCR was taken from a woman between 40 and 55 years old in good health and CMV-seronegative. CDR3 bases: TGTGCCAGCAGTTACTCCGGGACAGTCACAGATACGCAGTATTTT. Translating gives CASSYSGTVTDTQYF.